The rows below give T cell receptor beta chains drawn from one sample of a study of blood T cells in healthy people across ages. TCRdb processed the 5' RACE reads anew with MiXCR; each CDR3 protein has one entry. The sample has about 640,000 distinct CDR3 sequences, about 30% seen once. The specimen was blood. These receptors came from a woman of 80 years or more in good health. Each CDR3 is given with its conserved first and last residue. A D gene is named only where the DNA matches it firmly. A row's size may be missing; if present it is once, few, many or a size class.

clone size: many
J gene: TRBJ2-1
D gene: -
V gene: TRBV7-9
CDR3 DNA: TGTGCCAGCAGCCGACTTTTGGAGCAGTTCTTC
CDR3 protein: CASSRLLEQFF

clone size: -
J gene: TRBJ2-5
D gene: -
V gene: TRBV30
CDR3 DNA: TGTGCCTGGGGTCCTGGGGCAGCGAGCCAAGAGACCCAGTACTTC
CDR3 protein: CAWGPGAASQETQYF

clone size: -
J gene: TRBJ2-5
D gene: -
V gene: TRBV16
CDR3 DNA: TGTGCCAGCAGCCGCGGGAGACAGGGAACGCAGACCCAGTACTTC
CDR3 protein: CASSRGRQGTQTQYF

clone size: few
J gene: TRBJ2-6
D gene: TRBD1
V gene: TRBV27
CDR3 DNA: TGTGCCAGCAGTTTACGGACAGGACTTGTCACTGGGGCCAACGTCCTGACTTTC
CDR3 protein: CASSLRTGLVTGANVLTF

clone size: -
J gene: TRBJ2-1
D gene: TRBD2
V gene: TRBV5-1
CDR3 DNA: TGCGCCAGCAGCATATCTAGCGGGGGGGCTTCTGAGCAGTTCTTC
CDR3 protein: CASSISSGGASEQFF

clone size: once
J gene: TRBJ2-5
D gene: -
V gene: TRBV6-2/TRBV6-3
CDR3 DNA: TGTGCCAGCACCCGGTGGGGATTCCAAGAGACCCAGTACTTC
CDR3 protein: CASTRWGFQETQYF

clone size: few
J gene: TRBJ2-1
D gene: TRBD1
V gene: TRBV12-3/TRBV12-4
CDR3 DNA: TGTGCCAGCAGTCCCGGGACAGGGAGGTCCTACAATGAGCAGTTCTTC
CDR3 protein: CASSPGTGRSYNEQFF

clone size: many
J gene: TRBJ2-7
D gene: TRBD1
V gene: TRBV5-1
CDR3 DNA: TGCGCCAGCAGCCTTAACAGGGGAGCCTACGAGCAGTACTTC
CDR3 protein: CASSLNRGAYEQYF

clone size: many
J gene: TRBJ2-7
D gene: -
V gene: TRBV5-1
CDR3 DNA: TGCGCCAGCAGCTTTGGGTTGTCCTACGAGCAGTACTTC
CDR3 protein: CASSFGLSYEQYF

clone size: medium-sized
J gene: TRBJ2-7
D gene: -
V gene: TRBV4-1
CDR3 DNA: TGCGCCAGCAGCCAAGAACCAGGGGACCGGACCTTGTACGAGCAGTACTTC
CDR3 protein: CASSQEPGDRTLYEQYF

clone size: -
J gene: TRBJ2-3
D gene: TRBD2
V gene: TRBV20-1
CDR3 DNA: TGCGGTGCTAATGAGCGGGGGGTTACAGATACGCAGTATTTT
CDR3 protein: CGANERGVTDTQYF

clone size: many
J gene: TRBJ2-7
D gene: -
V gene: TRBV5-6
CDR3 DNA: TGTGCCAGCAACAGGGTTAGCAGCTACGAGCAGTACTTC
CDR3 protein: CASNRVSSYEQYF

clone size: -
J gene: TRBJ2-3
D gene: TRBD1
V gene: TRBV7-9
CDR3 DNA: TGTGCCAGCAGCTCTCCAGGGGGAAGGTCAGATACGCAGTATTTT
CDR3 protein: CASSSPGGRSDTQYF

clone size: -
J gene: TRBJ2-7
D gene: TRBD2
V gene: TRBV20-1
CDR3 DNA: TGCAGTGCCCCCACAGCGGTAGCGGGAGGACAGATCCAGTACTTC
CDR3 protein: CSAPTAVAGGQIQYF

clone size: -
J gene: TRBJ1-1
D gene: -
V gene: TRBV7-9
CDR3 DNA: TGTGCCAGCAGCTTAATGCCTCTTACTCAGAACACTGAAGCTTTCTTT
CDR3 protein: CASSLMPLTQNTEAFF

clone size: many
J gene: TRBJ1-6
D gene: -
V gene: TRBV10-3
CDR3 DNA: TGTGCCATCAAAGGGGCGGGTGATTCACCCCTCCACTTT
CDR3 protein: CAIKGAGDSPLHF

clone size: -
J gene: TRBJ1-3
D gene: -
V gene: TRBV7-2
CDR3 DNA: TGTGCCAGCAGCCTTGCGACCCTCGACTCTGGAAACACCATATATTTT
CDR3 protein: CASSLATLDSGNTIYF

clone size: -
J gene: TRBJ1-5
D gene: -
V gene: TRBV30
CDR3 DNA: TGTGCCTGGAGTGTACAGGGCAGGTGGGGCGGTCAGCCCCAGCATTTT
CDR3 protein: CAWSVQGRWGGQPQHF

clone size: few
J gene: TRBJ1-2
D gene: -
V gene: TRBV30
CDR3 DNA: TGTGCCAGCAGCGAGCAGGGGATAGGCTACACCTTC
CDR3 protein: CASSEQGIGYTF

clone size: -
J gene: TRBJ2-5
D gene: -
V gene: TRBV2
CDR3 DNA: TGTGTCAGCAGCAGGACAGCGGGCGAGACCCAGTACTTC
CDR3 protein: CVSSRTAGETQYF

clone size: many
J gene: TRBJ2-7
D gene: -
V gene: TRBV18
CDR3 DNA: TGTGCCAGCTCACCACTAAACACAGGGAGCTCCTACGAGCAGTACTTC
CDR3 protein: CASSPLNTGSSYEQYF

clone size: many
J gene: TRBJ2-7
D gene: -
V gene: TRBV5-5
CDR3 DNA: TGTGCCAGCAGCTTACGGCCCTACGATGGGCAGTACTTC
CDR3 protein: CASSLRPYDGQYF

clone size: -
J gene: TRBJ2-1
D gene: -
V gene: TRBV7-9
CDR3 DNA: TGTGCCAGTAGCAGAACTGAAGTCTCCTACAATGAGCAGTTCTTC
CDR3 protein: CASSRTEVSYNEQFF

clone size: many
J gene: TRBJ1-1
D gene: -
V gene: TRBV12-3/TRBV12-4
CDR3 DNA: TGTGCCAGCAGTTTGAAGGGGGACACTGAAGCTTTCTTT
CDR3 protein: CASSLKGDTEAFF

clone size: -
J gene: TRBJ2-5
D gene: TRBD2
V gene: TRBV7-7
CDR3 DNA: TGTGCTAGCACCACCTATAGCGGGGCCCAAGAGACCCAGTACTTC
CDR3 protein: CASTTYSGAQETQYF

clone size: few
J gene: TRBJ1-1
D gene: -
V gene: TRBV7-3
CDR3 DNA: TGTGCCAGCAGCTTAATGGGGCGCACTGAAGCTTTCTTT
CDR3 protein: CASSLMGRTEAFF

clone size: many
J gene: TRBJ2-7
D gene: TRBD2
V gene: TRBV9
CDR3 DNA: TGTGCCAGCAGCGGGGGCGGGGGGGGCTACGAGCAGTACTTC
CDR3 protein: CASSGGGGGYEQYF

clone size: many
J gene: TRBJ2-1
D gene: -
V gene: TRBV5-1
CDR3 DNA: TGCGCCAGCAGCTTGGACAGGGCGAACAATGAGCAGTTCTTC
CDR3 protein: CASSLDRANNEQFF

clone size: few
J gene: TRBJ2-2
D gene: TRBD1
V gene: TRBV5-1
CDR3 DNA: TGCGCCAGCAGCTTGGCTGGACAGGGTCGGGGGGAGCTGTTTTTT
CDR3 protein: CASSLAGQGRGELFF

clone size: many
J gene: TRBJ2-5
D gene: -
V gene: TRBV9
CDR3 DNA: TGTGCCAGCAGCGTAGTCCCTCAAGAGACCCAGTACTTC
CDR3 protein: CASSVVPQETQYF

clone size: few
J gene: TRBJ1-1
D gene: -
V gene: TRBV7-9
CDR3 DNA: TGTGCCAGCAACTCACCGGGCGTAAACACTGAAGCTTTCTTT
CDR3 protein: CASNSPGVNTEAFF

clone size: -
J gene: TRBJ2-1
D gene: -
V gene: TRBV7-2
CDR3 DNA: TGTGCCAGCAGTCTAACTAGAAGGAGTAATAATGAGCAGTTCTTC
CDR3 protein: CASSLTRRSNNEQFF

clone size: -
J gene: TRBJ2-3
D gene: TRBD2
V gene: TRBV28
CDR3 DNA: TGTGCCAGCAGCCGAGCGGGGGGGCCCGCAGATACGCAGTATTTT
CDR3 protein: CASSRAGGPADTQYF

clone size: -
J gene: TRBJ1-4
D gene: -
V gene: TRBV14
CDR3 DNA: TGTGCCAGCAGCCAAGACCGGACGGTTAATGAAAAACTGTTTTTT
CDR3 protein: CASSQDRTVNEKLFF

clone size: many
J gene: TRBJ2-7
D gene: -
V gene: TRBV29-1
CDR3 DNA: TGCAGCGTTCAGGGGAGGATTGGCTCCTACGAGCAGTACTTC
CDR3 protein: CSVQGRIGSYEQYF

clone size: many
J gene: TRBJ2-7
D gene: -
V gene: TRBV4-1
CDR3 DNA: TGCGCCAGCAGCCACCAAGGCCCCTCCTACGAGCAGTACTTC
CDR3 protein: CASSHQGPSYEQYF

clone size: many
J gene: TRBJ1-2
D gene: TRBD1
V gene: TRBV12-3/TRBV12-4
CDR3 DNA: TGTGCCAGCAGCCCCGGGGACAGCTATGGCTACACCTTC
CDR3 protein: CASSPGDSYGYTF

clone size: -
J gene: TRBJ1-1
D gene: TRBD1
V gene: TRBV2
CDR3 DNA: TGTGCCAGCAGTAAACAGGGGATCGACTGGGGTGAAGCTTTCTTT
CDR3 protein: CASSKQGIDWGEAFF

clone size: many
J gene: TRBJ2-1
D gene: -
V gene: TRBV6-2/TRBV6-3
CDR3 DNA: TGTGCCAGCAGCCCACCTCAGGGAAATGAGCAGTTCTTC
CDR3 protein: CASSPPQGNEQFF

clone size: -
J gene: TRBJ1-1
D gene: -
V gene: TRBV6-1
CDR3 DNA: TGTGTCAGCAGTGAATCGGTGAACACTGAAGCTTTCTTT
CDR3 protein: CVSSESVNTEAFF

clone size: few
J gene: TRBJ1-1
D gene: TRBD1
V gene: TRBV6-2/TRBV6-3
CDR3 DNA: TGTGCCAGCCTTCTACAGGGGGCCGGTGACACTGAAGCTTTCTTT
CDR3 protein: CASLLQGAGDTEAFF

clone size: -
J gene: TRBJ2-1
D gene: -
V gene: TRBV7-2
CDR3 DNA: TGTGCCAGCAGCCCACCGGGGGATTTCCCTTACGATGAGCAGTTCTTC
CDR3 protein: CASSPPGDFPYDEQFF

clone size: many
J gene: TRBJ1-2
D gene: -
V gene: TRBV7-2
CDR3 DNA: TGTGCCAGCAGCTTAGCGCCCAGCCAGGTGTACGGCTACACCTTC
CDR3 protein: CASSLAPSQVYGYTF

clone size: many
J gene: TRBJ1-2
D gene: TRBD1
V gene: TRBV5-1
CDR3 DNA: TGCGCCAGCAGCCCGACCTGGGACAGAGCTGGCTACACCTTC
CDR3 protein: CASSPTWDRAGYTF

clone size: many
J gene: TRBJ1-6
D gene: TRBD1
V gene: TRBV15
CDR3 DNA: TGTGCCACCAGCCGGGACAGGGTCGGGCGGTCACCCCTCCACTTT
CDR3 protein: CATSRDRVGRSPLHF

clone size: many
J gene: TRBJ2-1
D gene: -
V gene: TRBV7-9
CDR3 DNA: TGTGCCAGCAGCTTGCAGCGACAATACAATGAGCAGTTCTTC
CDR3 protein: CASSLQRQYNEQFF

clone size: -
J gene: TRBJ1-3
D gene: -
V gene: TRBV10-3
CDR3 DNA: TGTGCCACCAGGCCCCTGAGCTCTGGAAACACCATATATTTT
CDR3 protein: CATRPLSSGNTIYF